One sample yielded the 8 T cell receptor beta chains listed below, sequenced in a study of T cell repertoires in cytomegalovirus infection. No antigens are known for them. TCRdb recomputed calls from the reads with MiXCR, one row per CDR3 protein. The table records roughly 69,000 distinct CDR3 sequences, 20% to 25% of them present only once. Specimen: CD8+ T cells from cultured PBMCs, collected from culture after CMV antigen stimulation. These receptor sequences come from a human donor in good health (CMV status not recorded). Some clones in this sample may be carry-over from other donors' samples.

A few counts support this clonotype. The J gene is TRBJ2-5, the V gene TRBV11-2, with TRBD2 matching over 11 bases. Germline V gene sequence: CDR1 SGHAT, CDR2 FQNNGV. After removal of 3 bases from V and 0 bases from J, the junction contained 6 bases not matched to a gene. The CDR3 spans 17 residues. CDR3 DNA sequence: TGTGCCAGCAGCTTGCCTAGACTAGCGGGACACCAAGAGACCCAGTACTTC. Its protein product is CASSLPRLAGHQETQYF.

This clonotype was seen a few times. The chain has TRBV7-9 and TRBJ1-6, with D uncertain. With 4 bases removed from V and 7 bases from J, the gap between germline ends came to 20 bases. In germline, CDR1 is SEHNR, CDR2 FQNEAQ (reference sequence). The CDR3 is 17 residues long. The CDR3 nucleotides read TGTGCCAGCAGCTCAGCCGGTCGGCAGAACCCGAATTCACCCCTCCACTTT. This translates into CASSSAGRQNPNSPLHF.

This chain links TRBV7-2 with TRBJ1-1, with 7 bases that match TRBD1. Germline lookup yields CDR1 SGHTA and CDR2 FQGNSA. Trimming at V came to 5 bases and at J to 4 bases, leaving 7 bases not matched to a gene. The length of the CDR3 is 14 residues. The CDR3 reads CASSTSTGFTEAFF. CDR3 coding DNA: TGTGCCAGCAGCACGTCGACAGGGTTCACTGAAGCTTTCTTT. Full variable domain (missing parts from reference TRBV7-2 and TRBJ1-1): GAGVSQSPSNKVTEKGKDVELRCDPISGHTALYWYRQSLGQGLEFLIYFQGNSAPDKSGLPSDRFSAERTGGSVSTLTIQRTQQEDSAVYLCASSTSTGFTEAFFGQGTRLTVV.

The chain carries TRBV7-3 and TRBJ1-1; unclear D gene. Trimming removed 5 bases from V and 0 bases from J, with 7 bases in between. The CDR3 is 13 amino acids. Germline CDR1 SGHTA, CDR2 FQGTGA. The CDR3 DNA sequence: TGTGCCAGCAGCGATCTTATGAACACTGAAGCTTTCTTT. Protein sequence: CASSDLMNTEAFF.

The chain combines TRBV19 with TRBJ2-4; no clear D. Germline CDR1 is LNHDA and CDR2 is SQIVND (reference sequence). CDR3 size: 15 residues. Trimming stripped 6 bases from V and 0 bases from J, with 12 bases between. The CDR3 nucleotides read TGTGCCAGTAGATTAAGCCGGTTAGCCAAAAACATTCAGTACTTC. Residues: CASRLSRLAKNIQYF.

The rearrangement joins TRBV4-3 to TRBJ2-5; D unclear. In germline, CDR1 is LGHNA, CDR2 YSLEER. The CDR3 is 15 amino acids. V was clipped by 0 bases and J by 5 bases, with 13 bases between them. The CDR3 loop reads CASSQDNRVRETQYF. CDR3 coding DNA: TGCGCCAGCAGCCAAGATAACCGGGTCCGGGAGACCCAGTACTTC.

A few counts support this clonotype. The V and J genes are TRBV7-8 and TRBJ2-5, with 8 positions matching TRBD2. Trimming at V came to 2 bases and at J to 4 bases, leaving 6 bases not matched to a gene. Germline lookup yields CDR1 SGHVS and CDR2 FQNEAQ. The CDR3 length is 15 residues. CDR3 residues: CASSLPGGYGETQYF. The CDR3 DNA is TGTGCCAGCAGCTTACCGGGGGGGTACGGAGAGACCCAGTACTTC.

This sequence joins TRBV5-1 and TRBJ2-3, with TRBD2 identical over 10 bases. CDR1 SGHRS and CDR2 YFSETQ come from the germline V gene. The ends lost 4 bases at V and 4 bases at J; junction bases unmatched: 3. The CDR3 extends over 14 amino acids. The CDR3 loop is CASSQRGGADTQYF. CDR3 sequence (DNA): TGCGCCAGCAGCCAGCGGGGGGGCGCAGATACGCAGTATTTT.